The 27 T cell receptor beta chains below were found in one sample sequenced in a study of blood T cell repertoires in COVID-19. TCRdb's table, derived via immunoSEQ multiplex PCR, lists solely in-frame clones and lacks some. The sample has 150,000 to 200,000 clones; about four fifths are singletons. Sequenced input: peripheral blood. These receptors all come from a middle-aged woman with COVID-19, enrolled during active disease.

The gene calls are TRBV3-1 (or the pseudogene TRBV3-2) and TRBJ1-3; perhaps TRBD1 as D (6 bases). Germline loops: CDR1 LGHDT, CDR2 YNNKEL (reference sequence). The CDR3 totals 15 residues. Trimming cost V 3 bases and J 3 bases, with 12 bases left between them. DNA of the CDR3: TGTGCCAGCAGCCAGTCAGGGGCGTATGGAAACACCATATATTTT. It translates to CASSQSGAYGNTIYF.

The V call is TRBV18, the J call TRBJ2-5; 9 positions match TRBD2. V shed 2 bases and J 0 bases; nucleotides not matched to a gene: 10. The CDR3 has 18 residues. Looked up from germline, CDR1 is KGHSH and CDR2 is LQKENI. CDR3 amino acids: CASSPLFRTSENQETQYF. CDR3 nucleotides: TGTGCCAGCTCACCATTGTTTAGGACTAGCGAAAACCAAGAGACCCAGTACTTC.

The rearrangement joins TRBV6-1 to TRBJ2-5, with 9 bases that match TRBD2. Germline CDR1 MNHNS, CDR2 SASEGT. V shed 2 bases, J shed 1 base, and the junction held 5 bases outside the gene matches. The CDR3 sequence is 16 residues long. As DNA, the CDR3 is TGTGCCAGCAGTGAATCCCTAGCGGGGATCCAAGAGACCCAGTACTTC. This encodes CASSESLAGIQETQYF.

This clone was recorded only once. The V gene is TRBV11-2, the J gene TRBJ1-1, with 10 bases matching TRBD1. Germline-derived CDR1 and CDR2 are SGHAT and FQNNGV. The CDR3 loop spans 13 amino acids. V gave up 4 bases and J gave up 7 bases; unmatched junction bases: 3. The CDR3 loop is CASSYRDRGEAFF. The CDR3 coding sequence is TGTGCCAGCAGCTACCGGGACAGGGGTGAAGCTTTCTTT.

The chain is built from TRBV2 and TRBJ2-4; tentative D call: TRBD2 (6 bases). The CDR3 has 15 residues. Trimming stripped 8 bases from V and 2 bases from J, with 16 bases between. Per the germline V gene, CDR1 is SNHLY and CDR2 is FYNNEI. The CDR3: CASPPVRGSKNIQYF. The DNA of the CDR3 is TGTGCCAGCCCCCCTGTCCGGGGGTCCAAAAACATTCAGTACTTC.

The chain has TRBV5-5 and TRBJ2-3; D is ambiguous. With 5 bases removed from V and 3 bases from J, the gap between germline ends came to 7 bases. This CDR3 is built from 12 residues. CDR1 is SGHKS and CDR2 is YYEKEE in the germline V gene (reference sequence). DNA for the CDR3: TGTGCCAGCAGTCCCTTTACAGATACGCAGTATTTT. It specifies CASSPFTDTQYF.

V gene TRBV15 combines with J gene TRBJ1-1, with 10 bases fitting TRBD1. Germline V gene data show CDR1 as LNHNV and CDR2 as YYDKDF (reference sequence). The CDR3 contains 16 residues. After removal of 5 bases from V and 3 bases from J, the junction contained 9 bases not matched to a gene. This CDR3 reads CATSSFLTGGHTEAFF. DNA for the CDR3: TGTGCCACCAGCTCCTTTCTGACAGGGGGCCACACTGAAGCTTTCTTT.

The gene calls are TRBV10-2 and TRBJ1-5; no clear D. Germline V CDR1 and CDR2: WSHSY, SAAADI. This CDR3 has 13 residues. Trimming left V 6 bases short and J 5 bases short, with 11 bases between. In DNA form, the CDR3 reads TGCGCCAGCAGGTGGAACAGCTATCAGCCCCAGCATTTT. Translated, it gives CASRWNSYQPQHF.

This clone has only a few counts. This CDR3 is CASSEGVNLINEQFF. The CDR3 coding sequence is TGTGCCAGCAGCGAAGGGGTTAACCTAATAAATGAGCAGTTCTTC. V gene TRBV7-3 combines with J gene TRBJ2-1, with D perhaps matching TRBD1 (5 bases). Deletions cut 5 bases from V and 7 bases from J, with 18 bases between. Germline CDR1 SGHTA, CDR2 FQGTGA. CDR3 size: 15 residues.

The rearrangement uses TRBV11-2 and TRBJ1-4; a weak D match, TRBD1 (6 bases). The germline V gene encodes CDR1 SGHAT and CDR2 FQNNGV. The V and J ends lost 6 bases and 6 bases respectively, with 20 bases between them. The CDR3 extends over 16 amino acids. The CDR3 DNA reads TGTGCCAGCAGTCAAAAAGGAGGGGGGGCTTATGAAAAACTGTTTTTT. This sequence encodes CASSQKGGGAYEKLFF.

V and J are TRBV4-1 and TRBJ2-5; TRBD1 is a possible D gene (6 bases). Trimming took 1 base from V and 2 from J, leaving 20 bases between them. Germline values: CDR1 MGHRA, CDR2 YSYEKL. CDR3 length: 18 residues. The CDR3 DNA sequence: TGCGCCAGCAGCCAAGGCCTGGACAGTCCTTTCGAGCAAGAGACCCAGTACTTC. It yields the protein CASSQGLDSPFEQETQYF.

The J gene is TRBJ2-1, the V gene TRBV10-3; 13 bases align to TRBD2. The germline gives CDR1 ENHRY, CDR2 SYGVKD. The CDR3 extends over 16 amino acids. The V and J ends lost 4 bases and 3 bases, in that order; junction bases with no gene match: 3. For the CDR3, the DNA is TGTGCCATCAGTGGACTAGCGGGGGGTAGCTACAATGAGCAGTTCTTC. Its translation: CAISGLAGGSYNEQFF.

CDR3 nucleotides: TGTGCCAGCAGCTTAGTCCAGGCTAGGGGCACTGAAGCTTTCTTT. Its translation is CASSLVQARGTEAFF. The J gene is TRBJ1-1, the V gene TRBV7-9; possibly TRBD1 for D (5 bases). Germline assignment: CDR1 SEHNR and CDR2 FQNEAQ (reference sequence). CDR3 length: 15 amino acids. The V and J ends lost 1 base and 4 bases respectively, with 13 bases between them.

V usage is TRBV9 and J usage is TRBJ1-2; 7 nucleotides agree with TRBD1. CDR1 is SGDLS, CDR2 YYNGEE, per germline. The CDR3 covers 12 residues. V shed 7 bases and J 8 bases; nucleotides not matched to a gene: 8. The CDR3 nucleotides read TGTGCCAGCGAGGGACAGTCGCAAGGCTACACCTTC. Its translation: CASEGQSQGYTF. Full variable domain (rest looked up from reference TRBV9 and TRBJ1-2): DSGVTQTPKHLITATGQRVTLRCSPRSGDLSVYWYQQSLDQGLQFLIQYYNGEERAKGNILERFSAQQFPDLHSELNLSSLELGDSALYFCASEGQSQGYTFGSGTRLTVV.

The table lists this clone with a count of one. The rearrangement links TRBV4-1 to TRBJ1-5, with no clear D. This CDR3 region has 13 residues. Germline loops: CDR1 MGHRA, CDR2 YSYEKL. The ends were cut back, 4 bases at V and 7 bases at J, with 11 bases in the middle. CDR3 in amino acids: CASSRGRSQPQHF. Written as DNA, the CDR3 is TGCGCCAGCAGCCGAGGGAGAAGCCAGCCCCAGCATTTT.

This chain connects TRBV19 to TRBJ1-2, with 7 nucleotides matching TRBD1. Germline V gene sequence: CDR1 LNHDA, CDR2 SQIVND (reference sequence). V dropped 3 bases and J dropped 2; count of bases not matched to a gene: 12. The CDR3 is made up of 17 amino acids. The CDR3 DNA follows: TGTGCCAGTAGTATCCGGCGCCACGACAGGGAGAACTATGGCTACACCTTC. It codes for CASSIRRHDRENYGYTF. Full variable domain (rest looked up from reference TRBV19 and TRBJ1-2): DGGITQSPKYLFRKEGQNVTLSCEQNLNHDAMYWYRQDPGQGLRLIYYSQIVNDFQKGDIAEGYSVSREKKESFPLTVTSAQKNPTAFYLCASSIRRHDRENYGYTFGSGTRLTVV.

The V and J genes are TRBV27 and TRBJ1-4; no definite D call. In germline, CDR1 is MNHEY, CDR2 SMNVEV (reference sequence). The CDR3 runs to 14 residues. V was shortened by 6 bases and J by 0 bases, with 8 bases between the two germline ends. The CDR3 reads CASSPVATNEKLFF. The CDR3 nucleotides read TGTGCCAGCAGCCCAGTTGCAACTAATGAAAAACTGTTTTTT.

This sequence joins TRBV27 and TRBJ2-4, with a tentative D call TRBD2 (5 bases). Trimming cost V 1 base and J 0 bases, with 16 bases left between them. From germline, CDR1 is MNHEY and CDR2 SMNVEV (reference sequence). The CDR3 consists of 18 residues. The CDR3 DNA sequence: TGTGCCAGCAGTTTATTTTCGTTCGGGGTTCTAGCCAAAAACATTCAGTACTTC. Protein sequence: CASSLFSFGVLAKNIQYF.

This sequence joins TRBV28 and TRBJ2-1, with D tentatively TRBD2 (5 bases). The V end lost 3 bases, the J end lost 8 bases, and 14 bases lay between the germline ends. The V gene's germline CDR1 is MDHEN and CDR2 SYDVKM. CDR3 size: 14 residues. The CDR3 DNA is TGTGCCAGCAGTTTCGATCGGGGATTGTATGAGCAGTTCTTC. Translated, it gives CASSFDRGLYEQFF. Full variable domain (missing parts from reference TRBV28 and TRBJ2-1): DVKVTQSSRYLVKRTGEKVFLECVQDMDHENMFWYRQDPGLGLRLIYFSYDVKMKEKGDIPEGYSVSREKKERFSLILESASTNQTSMYLCASSFDRGLYEQFFGPGTRLTVL.

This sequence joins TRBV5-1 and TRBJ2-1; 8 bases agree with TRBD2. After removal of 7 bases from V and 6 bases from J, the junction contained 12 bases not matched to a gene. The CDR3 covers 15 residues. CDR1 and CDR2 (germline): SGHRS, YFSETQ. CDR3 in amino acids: CASFTGAGAFNEQFF. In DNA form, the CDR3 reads TGCGCCAGCTTTACAGGAGCGGGAGCCTTCAATGAGCAGTTCTTC. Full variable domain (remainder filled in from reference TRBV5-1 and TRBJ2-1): KAGVTQTPRYLIKTRGQQVTLSCSPISGHRSVSWYQQTPGQGLQFLFEYFSETQRNKGNFPGRFSGRQFSNSRSEMNVSTLELGDSALYLCASFTGAGAFNEQFFGPGTRLTVL.

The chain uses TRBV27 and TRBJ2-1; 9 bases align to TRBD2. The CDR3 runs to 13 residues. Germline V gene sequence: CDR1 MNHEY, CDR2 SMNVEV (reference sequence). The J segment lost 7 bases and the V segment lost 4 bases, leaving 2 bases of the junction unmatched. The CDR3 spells CASSWLAGNEQFF. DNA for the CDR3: TGTGCCAGCAGTTGGCTAGCGGGGAATGAGCAGTTCTTC.

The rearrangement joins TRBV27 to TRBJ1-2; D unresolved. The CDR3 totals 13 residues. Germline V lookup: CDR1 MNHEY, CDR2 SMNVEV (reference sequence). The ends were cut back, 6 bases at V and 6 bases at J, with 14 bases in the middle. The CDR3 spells CASSAGVTNGYTF. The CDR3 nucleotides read TGTGCCAGCAGCGCCGGGGTGACGAATGGCTACACCTTC.

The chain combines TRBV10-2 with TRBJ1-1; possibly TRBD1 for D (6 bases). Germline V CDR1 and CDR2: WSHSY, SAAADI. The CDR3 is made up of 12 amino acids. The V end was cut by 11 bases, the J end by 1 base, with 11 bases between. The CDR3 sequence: CAGGAGNTEAFF. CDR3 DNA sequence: TGCGCCGGGGGGGCAGGGAACACTGAAGCTTTCTTT.

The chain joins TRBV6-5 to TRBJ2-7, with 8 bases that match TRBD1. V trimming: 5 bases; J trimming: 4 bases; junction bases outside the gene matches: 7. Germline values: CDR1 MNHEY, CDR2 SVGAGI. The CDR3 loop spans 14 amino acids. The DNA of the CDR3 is TGTGCCAGCAGTACCCGCAGGGGGCCATACGAGCAGTACTTC. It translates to CASSTRRGPYEQYF.

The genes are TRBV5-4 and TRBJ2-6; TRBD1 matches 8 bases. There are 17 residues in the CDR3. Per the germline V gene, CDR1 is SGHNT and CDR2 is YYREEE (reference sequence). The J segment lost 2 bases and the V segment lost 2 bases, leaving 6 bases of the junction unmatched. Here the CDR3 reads CASSLGQGIAGANVLTF. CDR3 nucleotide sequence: TGTGCCAGCAGCTTAGGACAGGGAATTGCTGGGGCCAACGTCCTGACTTTC.

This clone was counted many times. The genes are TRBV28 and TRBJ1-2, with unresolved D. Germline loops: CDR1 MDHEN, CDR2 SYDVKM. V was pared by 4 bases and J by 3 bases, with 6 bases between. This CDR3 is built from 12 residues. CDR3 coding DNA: TGTGCCAGCAGTTGGACTGACTATGGCTACACCTTC. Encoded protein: CASSWTDYGYTF.

CDR3 nucleotides: TGTGCCAGCAGTTTAGACGGGAGGGGACAAGAGACCCAGTACTTC. This translates into CASSLDGRGQETQYF. The chain couples TRBV28 to TRBJ2-5; 8 bases line up with TRBD2. Germline trimming cut 2 bases from V and 2 bases from J; bases unmatched to any gene: 4. This CDR3 spans 15 amino acids. CDR1 MDHEN and CDR2 SYDVKM come from the germline V gene.